Described below is a single T cell receptor beta chain sequence and its context. V was shortened by 4 bases and J by 7 bases, with 16 bases between the two germline ends. The CDR3 has 14 residues. Germline CDR1 and CDR2: SGHTA and FQGNSA. The data were taken from a study of Ad26.COV2.S vaccination and SARS-CoV-2 variants. Overall study: The study gave Ad26.COV2.S intramuscularly, once or twice 56 days apart.

Sequencing used immunoSEQ multiplex PCR; TCRdb keeps in-frame clones, though not all of them. Seen here are 300,000 to 350,000 clones, about 90% observed once, and the top ten hold 5.5%. Treatment indicated: about 20 received Ad26.COV2.S at low or high dose, single or two shots; about 5 received placebo; per-sample allocation not given. Day 63 after the first vaccine or placebo injection was the time point for sampling. Immunization relied on an Ad26 vector, which expressed Wuhan-strain SARS-CoV-2 spike. This sequence originates from a person between 18 and 59 years old who received the Ad26.COV2.S COVID-19 vaccine or a placebo. This material consisted of peripheral blood, taken in a trial of Ad26.COV2.S vaccine versus placebo. The chain joins TRBV7-2 to TRBJ2-5, with a tentative D call TRBD2 (5 bases). The CDR3 sequence is CASSSPTRSRTQYF. In nucleotides, the CDR3 is TGTGCCAGCAGCTCGCCCACTAGGTCCAGGACCCAGTACTTC.